This is a list of T cell receptor beta chains from one sample in a study of blood T cell repertoires in COVID-19. Clones were sequenced by immunoSEQ multiplex PCR, and TCRdb holds only the in-frame ones, with some missing. The profile covers under 80,000 clones, with 65% to 90% appearing a single time and 5.5% to 7.5% taken by the ten largest. The sequencing sample was made of peripheral blood. The receptor set was obtained from a woman aged 55-70 years with acute or convalescent COVID-19. Both conserved end residues are part of each CDR3. D genes are given only for firm matches. Clone size is given for some rows only: seen once, a few or many times, or a class if the clone is expanded.

>.|TRBD1|TRBV20-1|TRBJ1-6
CSASGDRDPYNSPLHF
TGCAGTGCTAGTGGGGACAGGGACCCCTATAATTCACCCCTCCACTTT
>.|TRBD1|TRBV18|TRBJ1-3
CASSPLTGGLRSGNTIYF
TGTGCCAGCTCACCACTTACAGGGGGTCTCCGCTCTGGAAACACCATATATTTT
>few|.|TRBV10-2|TRBJ2-3
CATLERGYTDTQYF
TGCGCCACCTTAGAACGGGGGTATACAGATACGCAGTATTTT
>.|.|TRBV5-1|TRBJ2-3
CASSRRADTDTQYF
TGCGCCAGCAGCCGGCGGGCCGACACAGATACGCAGTATTTT
>.|TRBD1|TRBV5-1|TRBJ1-2
CASSSGQVANYGYTF
TGCGCCAGCAGCTCCGGACAGGTGGCTAACTATGGCTACACCTTC
>.|.|TRBV15|TRBJ1-2
CATSRDVGEFRANYGYTF
TGTGCCACCAGCAGAGACGTAGGGGAATTTCGAGCTAACTATGGCTACACCTTC
>.|.|TRBV14|TRBJ1-3
CASSQAQGRNTIYF
TGTGCCAGCAGCCAAGCACAGGGTAGAAACACCATATATTTT
>.|.|TRBV10-3|TRBJ1-5
CAISEYINQPQHF
TGTGCCATCAGTGAGTACATTAATCAGCCCCAGCATTTT
>.|.|TRBV27|TRBJ1-3
CASSKAGRLFGNTIYF
TGTGCCAGCAGTAAGGCAGGGCGCCTCTTTGGAAACACCATATATTTT
>.|.|TRBV5-4|TRBJ1-6
CASSTTTQGNSPLHF
TGTGCCAGCAGCACGACGACACAGGGTAATTCACCCCTCCACTTT